The clone carrying this T cell receptor beta chain was seen a handful of times. The antigen is not known. Preparation of the TCRbeta library used unique molecular identifiers. From the PCR reads, TCRdb called clonotypes with MiXCR, one entry per CDR3 protein. Of about 580,000 distinct CDR3 sequences listed, more than 20% are singletons. Germline V gene sequence: CDR1 MNHEY, CDR2 SVGAGI. CDR3 length equals 13 residues. Trimming shortened V by 4 bases and J by 3 bases, and 8 bases separated the two germline ends. The data derive from a study of T-cell reconstitution after alpha-beta-depleted transplantation in children. Study-wide points: T-cell counts and diversity were attributed mostly to newly produced T cells one year after transplant. High day-60 TCRbeta diversity in some patients came from surviving recipient T cells and thymic progenitors. As was reported, about two months after transplant, alpha-beta T cells came from several hundred expanded graft clones.

V is TRBV6-5 and J is TRBJ2-3; no clear D. The TCR originated in a boy under three years old who had a stem cell transplant for acute myeloid leukemia, so the T cells may come from the graft donor. The starting material was PBMCs, mostly from graft donor cells, obtained 360 days after TCRalphabeta/CD19-depleted stem cell transplant. DNA of the CDR3: TGTGCCAGCAGTTCGTCCTTGACAGATACGCAGTATTTT. Its translation is CASSSSLTDTQYF.